Here is one T cell receptor beta chain with its context. The antigen is not known. The CDR3 loop spans 14 amino acids. Germline CDR1 reads LNHNV; CDR2 reads YYDKDF (reference sequence). V was clipped by 0 bases and J by 0 bases, with 6 bases between them. The record originates from a study of CD8 T cells in Susac syndrome. Study context: At the time their blood was drawn, patients with Susac syndrome were either therapy-naive, on corticosteroids (with some of them also receiving intravenous immunoglobulin), or on intravenous immunoglobulin alone.

It was with random hexamers that about 0.45 to 1 ug RNA was reverse transcribed. With immunoSEQ multiplex PCR, TCR beta CDR3 was amplified across 54 Vbeta and 13 Jbeta. TCRdb analysed the immunoSEQ multiplex PCR reads with MiXCR anew, one entry per CDR3 protein. This repertoire shows around 95,000 distinct CDR3 sequences, roughly 96% found once; its top ten account for approximately 0.3%. Whole-study results and caveats: The number of individuals included in the study's TCR sequencing and HLA analysis was acknowledged as relatively small.

The sequenced sample consisted of CD8+ T cells from PBMCs. This receptor was obtained from a human donor with Susac syndrome. The chain couples TRBV15 to TRBJ2-7; TRBD1 or TRBD2 may be the D gene (5 bases each). The chain's CDR3 is CATSRDGGSYEQYF. In DNA form, the CDR3 reads TGTGCCACCAGCAGAGATGGGGGCTCCTACGAGCAGTACTTC.